This TCR beta chain stems from a study of T cells in Graves' hyperthyroidism and ophthalmopathy. Turning to the study itself: Peripheral blood was secured at the point of initial diagnosis, before any treatment.

There were TCR beta CDR3 regions amplified from RNA transcripts. HTBI primers drove first-round RT-PCR of the TCR CDR3. TCRdb analysed the multiplex PCR reads with MiXCR anew, one entry per CDR3 protein. This sample has approximately 40,000 distinct CDR3 sequences, with 40% to 65% found just once. The germline V and J ends were trimmed by 4 bases and 5 bases, with 8 bases remaining between them. This CDR3 comprises 12 residues. Germline values: CDR1 MNHNY, CDR2 SVGAGI (reference sequence). J is TRBJ1-1 and V is TRBV6-6; D perhaps matches TRBD1 (5 bases). The source is a man between 40 and 49 years old with Graves' ophthalmopathy. The sample consisted of blood. This CDR3 reads CASSSGGTEAFF. The CDR3 DNA reads as TGTGCCAGCAGTTCGGGGGGGACTGAAGCTTTCTTT.